This T cell receptor (beta chain) was recorded in a study of tumor and adjacent non-tumor tissue in lung cancer. Study details: Patients were aged roughly 30 to 76, nine to eleven men and about 5 women, stage I to III.

TCRbeta libraries were built with three rounds of nested PCR, modified from ARM-PCR. TCRdb analysed the multiplex PCR reads with MiXCR anew, one entry per CDR3 protein. Found here are about 76,000 distinct CDR3 sequences, about two thirds of them singletons; the top ten hold about 12%. The germline CDR1 and CDR2 sequences are MGHRA and YSYEKL. CDR3 length equals 13 residues. Details on this clonotype: The antigen is undetermined. The junction differs from germline at one of its ends, possibly a read error.

Study-wide results and limits: Shorter survival was associated with higher TCR diversity in tumors. In normal lung, the top 100 clones were significantly more dominant than in tumor. Significantly higher TCR diversity was found in tumor than normal lung.

The template was RNA from unsorted bulk tissue. The sequence came from a woman between 65 and 79 years old with non-small cell lung cancer. What was sequenced was lung tumor tissue. The rearrangement joins TRBV4-1 to TRBJ2-5; TRBD1 aligns across 7 bases. The CDR3 DNA is TGCGTCAGCAGCCGCGGACAGGAAGATACCCAGTACTTC. Translating it yields CVSSRGQEDTQYF.